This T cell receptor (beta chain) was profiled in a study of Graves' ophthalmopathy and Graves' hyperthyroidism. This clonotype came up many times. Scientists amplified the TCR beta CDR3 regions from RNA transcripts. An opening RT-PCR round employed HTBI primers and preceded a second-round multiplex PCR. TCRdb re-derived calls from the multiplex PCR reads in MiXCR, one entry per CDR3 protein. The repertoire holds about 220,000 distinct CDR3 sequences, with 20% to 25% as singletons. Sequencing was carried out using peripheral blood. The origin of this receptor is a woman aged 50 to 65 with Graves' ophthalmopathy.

The chain's CDR3 is CASSLGWTSGRDKQYF. CDR3 coding DNA: TGTGCCAGCAGCTTAGGCTGGACTAGCGGGAGAGATAAGCAGTACTTC. The chain employs TRBV7-9 and TRBJ2-7; 13 bases align to TRBD2. CDR3 size: 16 residues. Germline CDR1 is SEHNR and CDR2 is FQNEAQ (reference sequence). After removal of 1 base from V and 8 bases from J, the junction contained 8 bases not matched to a gene.